This TCR beta chain was identified during a study of technical replicates of blood from a handful of donors. V was shortened by 7 bases and J by 7 bases, with 23 bases between the two germline ends. The CDR3 is 15 residues long. CDR1 is MDHEN and CDR2 is SYDVKM in the germline V gene. Profiling relied on immunoSEQ multiplex PCR, and the TCRdb table lists in-frame clones only, not all of them. The sample carries about 76,000 clones, roughly 94% recorded once. Sequencing was done on a sample of T cells isolated from PBMCs. The chain recombines TRBV28 with TRBJ2-7; TRBD2 might be the D (6 bases). This sequence was found in a human donor in good health. As DNA, the CDR3 is TGTGCCAGCACTCCCCCCGACCCACGCCGGGAGGAGCAGTACTTC. Its translation: CASTPPDPRREEQYF.